This T cell receptor (beta chain) emerged from a study of OX40 agonist ivuxolimab in advanced cancers. Study at large: Ivuxolimab, an antibody acting as an agonist of OX40 (CD134), was used to treat patients. Age averaged about 60 years (range roughly 23 to 80), and 82.7% were male.

Germline values: CDR1 LGHNA, CDR2 YSLEER. CDR3 length: 13 amino acids. The germline V and J ends were trimmed by 0 bases and 5 bases, with 4 bases remaining between them. Clones were read by immunoSEQ multiplex PCR, and TCRdb kept only the in-frame ones, dropping some. The sample carries nearly 55,000 clones, 84% recorded once. The gene calls are TRBV4-3 and TRBJ2-2; D is uncertain. The sample here was CD4+ or CD8+ T cells sorted from blood, taken in a trial of the OX40 agonist ivuxolimab. The receptor was isolated from an adult with an advanced solid tumor such as melanoma, head and neck, liver or kidney cancer. The CDR3 region has the DNA TGCGCCAGCAGCCAAGACCCTACCGGGGAGCTGTTTTTT. It is translated as CASSQDPTGELFF.